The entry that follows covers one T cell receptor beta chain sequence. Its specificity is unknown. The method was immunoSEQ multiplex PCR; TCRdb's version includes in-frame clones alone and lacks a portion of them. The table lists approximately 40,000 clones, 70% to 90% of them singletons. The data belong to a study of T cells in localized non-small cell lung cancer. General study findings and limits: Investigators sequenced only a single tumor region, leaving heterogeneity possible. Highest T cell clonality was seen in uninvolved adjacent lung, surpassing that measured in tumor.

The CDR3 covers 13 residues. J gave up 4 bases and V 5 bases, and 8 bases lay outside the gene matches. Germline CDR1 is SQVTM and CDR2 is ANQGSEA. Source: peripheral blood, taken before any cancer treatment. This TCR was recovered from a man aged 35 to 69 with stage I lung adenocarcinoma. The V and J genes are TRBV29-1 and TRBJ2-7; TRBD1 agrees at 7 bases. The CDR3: CSVWTGTAYEQYF. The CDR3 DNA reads TGCAGCGTTTGGACCGGGACAGCTTACGAGCAGTACTTC.